The T cell receptor beta chain described here comes from a study of blood T cell repertoires in COVID-19. Study background: PBMCs, B-cell-depleted T cells, or T cells provided the cDNA or gDNA that made up the material.

The table came from immunoSEQ multiplex PCR; TCRdb's copy has only in-frame clones and leaves some out. This table has more than 80,000 clones, roughly 83% appearing once. The CDR3 is 14 residues long. CDR1 is MNHEY, CDR2 SVGAGI, per germline. Trimming removed 7 bases from V and 2 bases from J; junction bases left unmatched: 6. The TCR originated in a man between 45 and 60 years old with active COVID-19. The chain combines TRBV6-5 with TRBJ1-2; TRBD1 agrees at 8 bases. The specimen sequenced was peripheral blood. This CDR3 reads CASNQDRANYGYTF. The CDR3 DNA reads TGTGCCAGCAACCAGGACAGGGCGAACTATGGCTACACCTTC.